This is a list of T cell receptor beta chains from one sample in a study of T-cell memory formation after mild COVID-19. TCRdb ran MiXCR on the 5' RACE reads and lists one entry per CDR3 protein. The sample lists under 300,000 distinct CDR3 sequences, approximately 8.4% seen once, with under 25% in the top ten. Sequencing input: PBMCs or a T cell subset sorted from them (not recorded which). All receptors derive from a man between 18 and 35 years old who had mild COVID-19 (a few samples of this study predate the infection). Cell type and time point are not known. The CDR3 runs from the conserved cysteine through the conserved F or W. The order of the fields is D gene, V gene, J gene, clone size, CDR3 DNA, CDR3 protein. The D gene is left open where the match is weak. The listing skips clone size in some rows; elsewhere it reads once, few, many or a size class.

D: TRBD1
V: TRBV10-3
J: TRBJ1-2
size: -
DNA: TGTGCCATCAGACCGGGACAGGGGGCGGCGGACTATGGCTACACCTTC
CDR3: CAIRPGQGAADYGYTF

D: -
V: TRBV7-9
J: TRBJ1-5
size: few
DNA: TGTGCCAGCAGCTTAAGCGGGTTCCATAGCAATCAGCCCCAGCATTTT
CDR3: CASSLSGFHSNQPQHF

D: TRBD1
V: TRBV20-1
J: TRBJ1-5
size: few
DNA: TGCAGTGCGGGACAGGGGGCCGGGCCCCAGCATTTT
CDR3: CSAGQGAGPQHF

D: -
V: TRBV6-5
J: TRBJ1-3
size: few
DNA: TGTGCCAGCAGCCCATGGCCGGGAAACACCATATATTTT
CDR3: CASSPWPGNTIYF

D: -
V: TRBV12-3/TRBV12-4
J: TRBJ2-5
size: many
DNA: TGTGCCAGCAGTTTTACAGTGGGTAGGGAGACCCAGTACTTC
CDR3: CASSFTVGRETQYF

D: TRBD1
V: TRBV7-2
J: TRBJ2-1
size: -
DNA: TGTGCCAGCCGAGCTCAGGGGGCTGGAGGTGAGCAGTTCTTC
CDR3: CASRAQGAGGEQFF

D: -
V: TRBV15
J: TRBJ2-1
size: -
DNA: TGTGCCACCAGCAGAGGTACCAGGGGGGGCAATGAGCAGTTCTTC
CDR3: CATSRGTRGGNEQFF

D: TRBD2
V: TRBV12-3/TRBV12-4
J: TRBJ2-7
size: few
DNA: TGTGCCAGCAGTTTACCGGGACTAGCGGGGTTCTACGAGCAGTACTTC
CDR3: CASSLPGLAGFYEQYF

D: TRBD1
V: TRBV5-1
J: TRBJ1-5
size: few
DNA: TGCGCCAGCAGCGCGACAGGGGAACAGCCCCAGCATTTT
CDR3: CASSATGEQPQHF

D: -
V: TRBV11-2
J: TRBJ2-1
size: -
DNA: TGTGCCAGCAGAAGGATGGCGGGGCCTTCCTACAATGAGCAGTTCTTC
CDR3: CASRRMAGPSYNEQFF

D: -
V: TRBV11-2
J: TRBJ2-7
size: few
DNA: TGTGCCAGCAGCAAGGGACAGGAGGGACTAGCCTACGAGCAGTACTTC
CDR3: CASSKGQEGLAYEQYF

D: TRBD2
V: TRBV7-8
J: TRBJ2-1
size: many
DNA: TGTGCCAGCAGCCCTAGCGGGGGCACTACCTCCTACAATGAGCAGTTCTTC
CDR3: CASSPSGGTTSYNEQFF

D: TRBD1
V: TRBV10-3
J: TRBJ2-7
size: -
DNA: TGTGCCATCAGGTCCCTGGACAGGGGCAACGAGCAGTACTTC
CDR3: CAIRSLDRGNEQYF

D: -
V: TRBV25-1
J: TRBJ2-3
size: -
DNA: TGTGCCAGCAGTGAATATGGTCAGTCTAGCACAGATACGCAGTATTTT
CDR3: CASSEYGQSSTDTQYF

D: -
V: TRBV20-1
J: TRBJ1-5
size: -
DNA: TGCAGTGCCCAGGTGGGCTATCCTAGCAATCAGCCCCAGCATTTT
CDR3: CSAQVGYPSNQPQHF

D: TRBD2
V: TRBV4-1
J: TRBJ2-7
size: few
DNA: TGCGCCAGCAGCCCACTAGCGGGGGACGAGCAGTACTTC
CDR3: CASSPLAGDEQYF

D: -
V: TRBV7-7
J: TRBJ2-2
size: -
DNA: TGTGCTAGCAGCTTTGGACGGGGGGCAGACACCGGGGAGCTGTTTTTT
CDR3: CASSFGRGADTGELFF

D: -
V: TRBV12-3/TRBV12-4
J: TRBJ1-2
size: many
DNA: TGTGCCAGCAGTTTAGCCCTGGCCTACCTGTATGGCTACACCTTC
CDR3: CASSLALAYLYGYTF

D: -
V: TRBV30
J: TRBJ2-5
size: few
DNA: TGTGCCTGGAGTCCGGGCGGGGGCGAGACCCAGTACTTC
CDR3: CAWSPGGGETQYF

D: TRBD2
V: TRBV6-5
J: TRBJ2-3
size: many
DNA: TGTGCCAGCAGTTACACGGGACTACATCAGGATACGCAGTATTTT
CDR3: CASSYTGLHQDTQYF

D: TRBD2
V: TRBV2
J: TRBJ2-5
size: many
DNA: TGTGCCAGCAGCGGTAGCGGGGGGGCCGAGACCCAGTACTTC
CDR3: CASSGSGGAETQYF

D: -
V: TRBV5-1
J: TRBJ2-2
size: many
DNA: TGCGCCAGCAGCTTGGAAGCGGACAGACTCACCGGGGAGCTGTTTTTT
CDR3: CASSLEADRLTGELFF

D: -
V: TRBV5-1
J: TRBJ2-3
size: few
DNA: TGCGCCAGCAGCCTCAGGGGGGTTCCAGAGGATATAGGGCAGTATTTT
CDR3: CASSLRGVPEDIGQYF

D: TRBD2
V: TRBV7-2
J: TRBJ2-3
size: -
DNA: TGTGCCAGCAGCTTAGGCGGGCGGGGGGGCACAGATACGCAGTATTTT
CDR3: CASSLGGRGGTDTQYF

D: -
V: TRBV12-3/TRBV12-4
J: TRBJ1-2
size: -
DNA: TGTGCCAGCAGTTTAGGCGGGTTTGGGTATGGCTACACCTTC
CDR3: CASSLGGFGYGYTF

D: -
V: TRBV3-1
J: TRBJ1-6
size: few
DNA: TGTGCCAGCAGCCAAGCGTATGCGTGGGAGACCTCCTATAATTCACCCCTCCACTTT
CDR3: CASSQAYAWETSYNSPLHF

D: -
V: TRBV19
J: TRBJ2-2
size: few
DNA: TGTGCCAGTACCCCGGACGGTATAGTCGGGGAGCTGTTTTTT
CDR3: CASTPDGIVGELFF

D: -
V: TRBV7-9
J: TRBJ1-5
size: -
DNA: TGTGCCAGCAGCTTAGGAGATAGCAATCAGCCCAAGCATTTT
CDR3: CASSLGDSNQPKHF

D: -
V: TRBV7-6
J: TRBJ1-1
size: -
DNA: TGTGCCAGCGCAGTGAACACTGAAGCTTTCTTT
CDR3: CASAVNTEAFF